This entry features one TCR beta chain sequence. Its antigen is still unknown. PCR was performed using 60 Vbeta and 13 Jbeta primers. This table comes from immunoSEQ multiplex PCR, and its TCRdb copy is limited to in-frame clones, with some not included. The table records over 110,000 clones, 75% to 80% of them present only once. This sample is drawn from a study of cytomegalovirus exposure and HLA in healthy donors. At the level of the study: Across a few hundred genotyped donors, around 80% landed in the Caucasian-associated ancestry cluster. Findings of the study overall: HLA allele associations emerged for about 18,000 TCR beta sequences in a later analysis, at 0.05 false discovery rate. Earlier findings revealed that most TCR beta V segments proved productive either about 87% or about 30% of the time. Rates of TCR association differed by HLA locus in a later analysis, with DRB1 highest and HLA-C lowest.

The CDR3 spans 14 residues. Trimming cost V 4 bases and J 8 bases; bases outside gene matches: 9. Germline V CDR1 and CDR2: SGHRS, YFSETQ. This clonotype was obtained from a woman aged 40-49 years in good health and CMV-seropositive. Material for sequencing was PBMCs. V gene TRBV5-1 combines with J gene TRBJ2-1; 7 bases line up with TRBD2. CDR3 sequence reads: CASSPVSGTHEQFF. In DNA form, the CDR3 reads TGCGCCAGCAGCCCTGTGAGCGGGACCCATGAGCAGTTCTTC.